Below, 5 T cell receptor beta chains from the same sample are listed, as sequenced in a study of beta chain features in type 1 diabetes. Points from the study as a whole: Among patients with Type 1 diabetes, TCRB CDR3s were moderately but significantly shorter in every one of the four CD4+ subsets.

The sequenced template was cDNA made from the entire isolated RNA. Measured with immunoSEQ multiplex PCR; TCRdb has only the in-frame clones, and not every one. The sample records 150,000 to 200,000 clones, over 55% being singletons. No antigen is known for these receptors. The sequencing sample was made of naive CD4+ T cells from blood. The source is a man in his thirties or forties with type 1 diabetes.

This chain uses TRBV30 with TRBJ2-1, with TRBD1 as a possible D gene (6 bases). V lost 4 bases and J lost 7, with 17 bases in between. Germline V lookup: CDR1 GTSNPN, CDR2 SVGIG (reference sequence). The CDR3 consists of 14 residues. This chain's CDR3 is CAWTELSGENEQFF. The CDR3 DNA is TGTGCCTGGACTGAATTGTCAGGGGAGAATGAGCAGTTCTTC. The whole variable domain, filled in from reference TRBV30 and TRBJ2-1, reads SQTIHQWPATLVQPVGSPLSLECTVEGTSNPNLYWYRQAAGRGLQLLFYSVGIGQISSEVPQNLSASRPQDRQFILSSKKLLLSDSGFYLCAWTELSGENEQFFGPGTRLTVL.

This clone was detected only a few times. J is TRBJ2-1 and V is TRBV6-5; D may be TRBD2 (6 bases). CDR3 length: 13 amino acids. Germline values: CDR1 MNHEY, CDR2 SVGAGI. V was clipped by 7 bases and J by 3 bases, with 10 bases between them. DNA for the CDR3: TGTGCCAGCACCGTCGGGAGCTACAATGAGCAGTTCTTC. It codes for CASTVGSYNEQFF.

The chain employs TRBV29-1 and TRBJ2-5, with TRBD2 matching over 7 bases. The CDR3 has 14 residues. V was pared by 6 bases and J by 4 bases, with 11 bases of the junction left unmatched. Germline V CDR1 and CDR2: SQVTM, ANQGSEA. The CDR3 protein is CSVPKGWGGETQYF. CDR3 DNA sequence: TGCAGCGTGCCAAAAGGTTGGGGGGGAGAGACCCAGTACTTC.

Written as DNA, the CDR3 is TGCGCCAGCAGCCCAGCAGCGGGGGGGTTTAGAGATACGCAGTATTTT. Protein: CASSPAAGGFRDTQYF. The gene calls are TRBV5-1 and TRBJ2-3; 10 nucleotides align to TRBD2. Germline lookup yields CDR1 SGHRS and CDR2 YFSETQ. CDR3 length equals 16 residues. Unmatched junction bases numbered 10, after V lost 4 bases and J lost 5 bases.

The CDR3, as DNA: TGTGCCTGGAGGGCTGCCTACGAGCAGTACTTC. Translated: CAWRAAYEQYF. This rearrangement joins TRBV30 to TRBJ2-7; D unclear. The germline V and J ends were trimmed by 3 bases and 2 bases, with 5 bases remaining between them. The CDR3 has 11 residues. From germline, CDR1 is GTSNPN and CDR2 SVGIG (reference sequence). Based on the CDR3 plus reference TRBV30 and TRBJ2-7, the full variable domain is SQTIHQWPATLVQPVGSPLSLECTVEGTSNPNLYWYRQAAGRGLQLLFYSVGIGQISSEVPQNLSASRPQDRQFILSSKKLLLSDSGFYLCAWRAAYEQYFGPGTRLTVT.